This TCR beta chain was observed in a study of T cells in Graves' hyperthyroidism and ophthalmopathy. TCR beta CDR3 sequences were amplified from RNA transcripts. First-round RT-PCR with HTBI primers amplified the TCR CDR3 region. One entry per CDR3 protein results from TCRdb running MiXCR on the multiplex PCR reads. Here the sample spans a few hundred thousand distinct CDR3 sequences, more than 14% being singletons. The clonotype was recovered from a woman in her 30s with Graves' ophthalmopathy. Sequencing was done on a sample of blood.

CDR3 nucleotides: TGTGCCAGCAGCTCCCGGGGCTGGGGGCACAACACCGGGGAGCTGTTTTTT. Protein product: CASSSRGWGHNTGELFF. The chain recombines TRBV11-2 with TRBJ2-2; D is perhaps TRBD1 (6 bases). From germline, CDR1 is SGHAT and CDR2 FQNNGV. The CDR3 loop spans 17 amino acids. V gave up 4 bases and J gave up 2 bases, with 17 bases separating them.